Listed here are 2 T cell receptor beta chains from one sample, sequenced in a study of quantifying T cell responses using KT2 cells (dated by TCRdb to the late 2010s). Regarding the research as a whole: RNA was DNase-treated and reverse transcribed with TCR alpha and beta constant-region primers, mostly using SuperScript III.

The library was prepared using UMI-ligation and nested PCR. Sequencing was performed on an Illumina MiSeq. A single-stranded oligonucleotide carrying the Illumina SP2 sequence and a UMI was ligated to the cDNA 3' end using T4 RNA ligase 1. PCR1 consisted of roughly 4 cycles (98 degrees C 15 s, 69 degrees C 30 s, 72 degrees C 40 s), and for the beta primer an equimolar mix of RC1.1 and RC1.2 was used to cover TRBC1 and TRBC2. TCRdb took the public reads, trimmed them with fastp at Q25, ran MiXCR for clone calling and kept in-frame beta chains. Rows with one shared CDR3 protein collapse into an entry with the most common genes and DNA. For this sample there are 40,000 to 55,000 distinct CDR3 sequences; around a tenth appear just once. Together, the top ten hold about 10% of the sample. Specimen: PBMCs spiked with cells of the T cell clone KT2. The receptors stem from a human donor.

This chain uses TRBV12-3 or TRBV12-4 with TRBJ2-3; D may be TRBD1 (6 bases). V lost 5 bases to trimming and J lost 0 bases, with 15 bases between them. This CDR3 contains 16 residues. Written as DNA, the CDR3 is TGTGCCAGCAGTCGTCATAGACAGGAGAGCACAGATACGCAGTATTTT. Amino acids: CASSRHRQESTDTQYF.

This clonotype was observed at least ten times. The rearrangement joins TRBV18 to TRBJ1-6, with 10 bases fitting TRBD1. The CDR3 runs 15 residues. The germline gives CDR1 KGHSH, CDR2 LQKENI. Trimming at V came to 6 bases and at J to 10 bases, leaving 9 bases not matched to a gene. CDR3 loop: CASSIRDRGDSPLHF. CDR3 in DNA: TGTGCCAGCTCTATCCGGGACAGGGGCGACTCACCCCTCCACTTT.